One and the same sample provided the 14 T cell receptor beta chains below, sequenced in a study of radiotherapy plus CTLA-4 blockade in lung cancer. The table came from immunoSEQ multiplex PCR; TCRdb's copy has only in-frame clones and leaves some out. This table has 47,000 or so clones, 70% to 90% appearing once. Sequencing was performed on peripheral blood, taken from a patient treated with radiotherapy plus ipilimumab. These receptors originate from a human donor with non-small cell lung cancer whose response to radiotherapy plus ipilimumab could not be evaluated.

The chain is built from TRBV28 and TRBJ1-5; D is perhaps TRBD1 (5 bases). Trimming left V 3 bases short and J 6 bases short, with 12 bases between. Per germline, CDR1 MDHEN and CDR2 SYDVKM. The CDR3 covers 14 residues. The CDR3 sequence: CASSFWQGGQPQHF. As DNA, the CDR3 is TGTGCCAGCAGTTTCTGGCAGGGTGGTCAGCCCCAGCATTTT.

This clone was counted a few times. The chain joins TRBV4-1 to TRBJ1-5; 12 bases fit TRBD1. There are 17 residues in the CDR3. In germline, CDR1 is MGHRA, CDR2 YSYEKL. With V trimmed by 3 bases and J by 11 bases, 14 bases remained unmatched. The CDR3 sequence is CASSHLGQGAKVRAQHF. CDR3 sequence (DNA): TGCGCCAGCAGCCACTTGGGACAGGGGGCGAAAGTTAGGGCCCAGCATTTT.

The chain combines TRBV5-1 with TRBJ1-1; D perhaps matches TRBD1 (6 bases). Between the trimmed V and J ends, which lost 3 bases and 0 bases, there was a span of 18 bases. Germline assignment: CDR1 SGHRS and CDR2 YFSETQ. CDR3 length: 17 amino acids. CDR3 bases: TGCGCCAGCAGCTCTGCCCGAGGACAGACGATGAACACTGAAGCTTTCTTT. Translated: CASSSARGQTMNTEAFF.

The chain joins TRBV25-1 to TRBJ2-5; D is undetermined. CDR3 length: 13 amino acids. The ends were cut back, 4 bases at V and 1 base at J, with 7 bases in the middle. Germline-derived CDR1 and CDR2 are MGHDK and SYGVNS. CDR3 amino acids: CASSAGAQETQYF. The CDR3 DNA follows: TGTGCCAGCAGTGCCGGAGCCCAAGAGACCCAGTACTTC.

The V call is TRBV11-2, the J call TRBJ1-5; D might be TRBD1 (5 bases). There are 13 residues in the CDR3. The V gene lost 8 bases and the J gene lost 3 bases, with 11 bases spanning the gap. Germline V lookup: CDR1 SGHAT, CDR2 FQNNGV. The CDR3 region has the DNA TGTGCCAGCGGAAAGGGGTACAATCAGCCCCAGCATTTT. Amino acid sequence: CASGKGYNQPQHF.

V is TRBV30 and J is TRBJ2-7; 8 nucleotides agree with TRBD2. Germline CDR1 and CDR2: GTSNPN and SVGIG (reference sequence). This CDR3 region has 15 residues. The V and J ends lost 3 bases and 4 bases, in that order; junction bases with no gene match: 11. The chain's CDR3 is CAWSQLSGSPYEQYF. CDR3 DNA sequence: TGTGCCTGGAGCCAACTAAGCGGGAGCCCATACGAGCAGTACTTC.

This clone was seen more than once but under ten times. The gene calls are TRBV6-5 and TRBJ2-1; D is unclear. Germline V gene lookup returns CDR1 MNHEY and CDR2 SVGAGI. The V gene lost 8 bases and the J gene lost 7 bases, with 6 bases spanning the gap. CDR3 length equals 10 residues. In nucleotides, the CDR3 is TGTGCCAGCCGAGGAAATGAGCAGTTCTTC. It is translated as CASRGNEQFF.

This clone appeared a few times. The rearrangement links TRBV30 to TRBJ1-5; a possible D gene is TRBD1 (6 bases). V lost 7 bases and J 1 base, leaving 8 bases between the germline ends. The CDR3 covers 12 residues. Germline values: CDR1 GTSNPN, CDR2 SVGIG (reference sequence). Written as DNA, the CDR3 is TGTGCCTTTGGACAGAGCAATCAGCCCCAGCATTTT. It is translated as CAFGQSNQPQHF.

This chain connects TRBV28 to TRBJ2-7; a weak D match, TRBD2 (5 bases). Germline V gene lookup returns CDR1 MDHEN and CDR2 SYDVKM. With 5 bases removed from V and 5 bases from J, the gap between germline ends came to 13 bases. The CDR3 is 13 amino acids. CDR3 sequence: CASSRGSLNEQYF. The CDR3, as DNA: TGTGCCAGCAGTAGAGGGAGTCTGAACGAGCAGTACTTC.

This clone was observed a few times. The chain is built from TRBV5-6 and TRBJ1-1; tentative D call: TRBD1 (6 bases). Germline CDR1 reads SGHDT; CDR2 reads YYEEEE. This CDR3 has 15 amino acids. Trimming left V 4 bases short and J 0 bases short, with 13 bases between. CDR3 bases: TGTGCCAGCAGCGGTAACACAGGGTTGAACACTGAAGCTTTCTTT. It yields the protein CASSGNTGLNTEAFF.

The CDR3 loop reads CASSLSGGSGANVLTF. The CDR3 nucleotides read TGTGCCAGCAGCTTATCTGGCGGGTCTGGGGCCAACGTCCTGACTTTC. The rearrangement links TRBV7-3 to TRBJ2-6, with a tentative D call TRBD2 (5 bases). Germline CDR1 and CDR2: SGHTA and FQGTGA. This CDR3 has 16 amino acids. The V and J ends lost 2 bases and 1 base respectively, with 9 bases between them.

The CDR3 here is CASGWETQYF. CDR3 sequence (DNA): TGTGCCTCAGGCTGGGAGACCCAGTACTTC. The rearrangement joins TRBV27 to TRBJ2-5; D unclear. This CDR3 contains 10 residues. Per germline, CDR1 MNHEY and CDR2 SMNVEV (reference sequence). V lost 11 bases to trimming and J lost 5 bases, with 9 bases between them.

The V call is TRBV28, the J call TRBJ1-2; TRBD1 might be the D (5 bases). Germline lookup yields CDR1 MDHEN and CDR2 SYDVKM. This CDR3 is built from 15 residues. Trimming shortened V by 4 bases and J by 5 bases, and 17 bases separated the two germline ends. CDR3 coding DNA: TGTGCCAGCAGTTCCCCGGAGGGGAATAGGTATGGCTACACCTTC. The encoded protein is CASSSPEGNRYGYTF.

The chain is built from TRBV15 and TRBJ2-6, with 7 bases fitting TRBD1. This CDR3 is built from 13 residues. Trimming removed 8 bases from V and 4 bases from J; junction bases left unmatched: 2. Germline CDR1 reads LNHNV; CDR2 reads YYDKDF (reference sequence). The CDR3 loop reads CATQGEGANVLTF. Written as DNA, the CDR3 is TGTGCCACCCAGGGGGAGGGGGCCAACGTCCTGACTTTC.